Presented here are 22 T cell receptor beta chains from one specimen sequenced in a study of T-cell reconstitution after alpha-beta-depleted transplantation in children. Preparing the TCRbeta library involved the use of unique molecular identifiers. TCRdb itself ran the PCR reads through MiXCR, one entry per CDR3 protein. The repertoire holds approximately 640,000 distinct CDR3 sequences, with 15% to 20% as singletons. Source: PBMCs from the stem cell graft donor, taken from the stem cell graft. The origin of the receptors is a human donor who donated a stem cell graft to a child with acute myeloid leukemia.

This clonotype was found many times. CDR3 coding DNA: TGTGCCAGCAGTTTCTTAGGACAGGGGGCGGGCGGGGAGCTGTTTTTT. It codes for CASSFLGQGAGGELFF. The chain has TRBV27 and TRBJ2-2; 11 bases align to TRBD1. The junction had 7 bases not matched to a gene; V was cut back by 3 bases and J by 7 bases. This CDR3 has 16 residues. CDR1 is MNHEY, CDR2 SMNVEV, per germline (reference sequence).

This clonotype was recorded a few times. The genes are TRBV12-3 or TRBV12-4 and TRBJ2-2; perhaps TRBD2 as D (7 bases). The V gene lost 6 bases and the J gene lost 5 bases, with 16 bases spanning the gap. The CDR3 has 15 amino acids. The CDR3 region is CASSPGGGLTGELFF. The CDR3 DNA follows: TGTGCCAGCAGCCCCGGCGGGGGCCTAACCGGGGAGCTGTTTTTT.

This rearrangement joins TRBV18 to TRBJ2-7, with D uncertain. Trimming shortened V by 3 bases and J by 1 base, and 10 bases separated the two germline ends. The CDR3 is 14 residues long. In germline, CDR1 is KGHSH, CDR2 LQKENI. The CDR3 protein is CASSPRSVSYEQYF. The CDR3 DNA follows: TGTGCCAGCTCACCTCGGTCCGTTTCCTACGAGCAGTACTTC.

The chain has TRBV21-1 and TRBJ1-3; TRBD1 was called by the table and not checked on the DNA. TRBV21-1 is a documented pseudogene. The CDR3 loop spans 18 amino acids. The CDR3 DNA follows: TGTGCCAGCAGCAAAGTCGCGGGACAGAAAATCTCTGGAAACACCATATATTTT. Translated, it gives CASSKVAGQKISGNTIYF.

This clonotype was seen repeatedly, ten times or more. The chain carries TRBV29-1 and TRBJ2-2, with no clear D. Germline lookup yields CDR1 SQVTM and CDR2 ANQGSEA. This CDR3 is built from 13 residues. V lost 3 bases and J 2 bases, leaving 7 bases between the germline ends. CDR3: CSVEESNTGELFF. Here the CDR3 DNA reads TGCAGCGTTGAGGAAAGCAACACCGGGGAGCTGTTTTTT.

Ten or more counts support this clonotype. This chain joins TRBV7-2 and TRBJ2-1, with 7 bases matching TRBD1. The CDR3 runs 14 residues. V lost 3 bases and J lost 7; bases outside the gene matches: 6. Per the germline V gene, CDR1 is SGHTA and CDR2 is FQGNSA. The CDR3 region has the DNA TGTGCCAGCAGCTTCGACAGGGTGGATAATGAGCAGTTCTTC. Its translation: CASSFDRVDNEQFF. The full variable domain, in which reference TRBV7-2 and TRBJ2-1 provide the parts outside the CDR3, is GAGVSQSPSNKVTEKGKDVELRCDPISGHTALYWYRQSLGQGLEFLIYFQGNSAPDKSGLPSDRFSAERTGGSVSTLTIQRTQQEDSAVYLCASSFDRVDNEQFFGPGTRLTVL.

This clonotype was seen more than once but under ten times. The CDR3 reads CASSLGPLAYEQYF. The CDR3 coding sequence is TGCGCCAGCAGCTTGGGGCCCCTGGCCTACGAGCAGTACTTC. The chain recombines TRBV5-1 with TRBJ2-7; D gene ambiguous. The V gene lost 0 bases and the J gene lost 2 bases, with 9 bases spanning the gap. Germline V gene data show CDR1 as SGHRS and CDR2 as YFSETQ. This CDR3 contains 14 residues.

This clonotype has only a few counts. V is TRBV15 and J is TRBJ2-1, with 16 positions matching TRBD2. Germline loops: CDR1 LNHNV, CDR2 YYDKDF (reference sequence). The CDR3 sequence is 14 residues long. J was trimmed by 12 bases and V by 5 bases; bases with no gene match: 4. The CDR3 spells CATSSGLAGGLQFF. The CDR3 DNA is TGTGCCACCAGCTCGGGACTAGCGGGAGGGTTGCAGTTCTTC.

There are a few counts of this clonotype. This rearrangement joins TRBV6-2 or TRBV6-3 to TRBJ2-2; 7 bases agree with TRBD1. In germline, CDR1 is MNHEY, CDR2 SVGEGT. With V trimmed by 2 bases and J by 5 bases, 8 bases remained unmatched. The length of the CDR3 is 16 residues. CDR3 sequence reads: CASSYATGLGTGELFF. The DNA of the CDR3 is TGTGCCAGCAGTTACGCGACAGGGCTAGGGACCGGGGAGCTGTTTTTT.

In its sample, this clonotype was seen many times. The chain couples TRBV29-1 to TRBJ1-2, with unresolved D. Looked up from germline, CDR1 is SQVTM and CDR2 is ANQGSEA. V was pared by 4 bases and J by 3 bases, with 18 bases between. CDR3 length: 15 residues. CDR3 region: CSVGGVTYQDYGYTF. As DNA, the CDR3 is TGCAGCGTTGGGGGTGTTACGTACCAGGACTATGGCTACACCTTC.

This clonotype was detected once. J is TRBJ2-1 and V is TRBV18; either TRBD1 or TRBD2 may fit D (6 bases each). CDR1 is KGHSH and CDR2 is LQKENI in the germline V gene. V was pared by 1 base and J by 8 bases, with 9 bases between. The CDR3 runs to 13 residues. The CDR3 coding sequence is TGTGCCAGCTCACCACGGGGGGCGGATGAGCAGTTCTTC. It is translated as CASSPRGADEQFF. Based on the CDR3 plus reference TRBV18 and TRBJ2-1, the full variable domain is NAGVMQNPRHLVRRRGQEARLRCSPMKGHSHVYWYRQLPEEGLKFMVYLQKENIIDESGMPKERFSAEFPKEGPSILRIQQVVRGDSAAYFCASSPRGADEQFFGPGTRLTVL.

The gene calls are TRBV7-9 and TRBJ1-1, with D maybe TRBD1 (5 bases). Per germline, CDR1 SEHNR and CDR2 FQNEAQ (reference sequence). The V gene lost 6 bases and the J gene lost 0 bases, with 17 bases spanning the gap. The CDR3 length is 16 residues. In DNA form, the CDR3 reads TGTGCCAGCAGGGCGCCGGGACTGGGAGTGAACACTGAAGCTTTCTTT. It specifies CASRAPGLGVNTEAFF.

This clonotype was picked up many times. The V and J genes are TRBV7-6 and TRBJ1-6, with a tentative D call TRBD1 (6 bases). The CDR3 extends over 15 amino acids. The germline V and J ends were trimmed by 5 bases and 10 bases, with 18 bases remaining between them. Germline V gives CDR1 SGHVS, CDR2 FNYEAQ. The DNA for the CDR3 is TGTGCCAGCAGCCCCACCACAGGGATGAGCTCACCCCTCCACTTT. Its translation: CASSPTTGMSSPLHF.

This clonotype was observed many times. J is TRBJ2-2 and V is TRBV5-5; 9 nucleotides align to TRBD2. J gave up 4 bases and V 1 base, and 11 bases lay outside the gene matches. Germline loops: CDR1 SGHKS, CDR2 YYEKEE (reference sequence). The CDR3 spans 18 residues. The CDR3 is CASSLRPAGGPGTGELFF. In DNA form, the CDR3 reads TGTGCCAGCAGCTTGCGTCCCGCGGGGGGGCCAGGCACCGGGGAGCTGTTTTTT.

This clonotype was detected only a few times. J is TRBJ2-1 and V is TRBV7-7; D call uncertain. CDR3 length equals 13 residues. V gave up 1 base and J gave up 6 bases, with 7 bases separating them. Germline V gene sequence: CDR1 SSHAT, CDR2 FNYEAQ (reference sequence). Here the CDR3 DNA reads TGTGCCAGCAGCTTAGGACACGGCAATGAGCAGTTCTTC. Translated: CASSLGHGNEQFF.

This clonotype was observed a handful of times. This rearrangement joins TRBV20-1 to TRBJ2-7, with D tentatively TRBD2 (5 bases). With 6 bases removed from V and 5 bases from J, the gap between germline ends came to 20 bases. This CDR3 is built from 14 residues. Per germline, CDR1 DFQATT and CDR2 SNEGSKA (reference sequence). CDR3 bases: TGCAGTGCCACCCAGGCCGGCCCCGGGGACGAGCAGTACTTC. Its translation: CSATQAGPGDEQYF.

In its sample, this clonotype was seen a few times. The chain joins TRBV12-3 or TRBV12-4 to TRBJ1-3; TRBD1 matches at 7 bases. The CDR3 consists of 15 residues. V lost 6 bases, J lost 0 bases, and 5 bases stayed unmatched. The CDR3 nucleotides read TGTGCCAGCAGAACAACAGGGGCCTCTGGAAACACCATATATTTT. This sequence encodes CASRTTGASGNTIYF.

The rearrangement joins TRBV4-3 to TRBJ1-1, with no clear D. This CDR3 has 15 amino acids. CDR1 and CDR2 (germline): LGHNA, YSLEER. V lost 0 bases, J lost 4 bases, and 12 bases lay in between. CDR3 DNA: TGCGCCAGCAGCCAAGACTTCCTACAAGGCACTGAAGCTTTCTTT. It translates to CASSQDFLQGTEAFF.

A remark on this clonotype: Just one base apart from a much larger clone, this may be a read error. The V and J genes are TRBV5-5 and TRBJ2-3, with 7 bases aligning to TRBD1. Germline V lookup: CDR1 SGHKS, CDR2 YYEKEE (reference sequence). The CDR3 runs to 15 residues. V gave up 5 bases and J gave up 3 bases; unmatched junction bases: 9. The DNA of the CDR3 is TGTGCCAGCAGACCCGGGACAGTTGGGACAGATACGCAGTATTTT. Its protein is CASRPGTVGTDTQYF.

V is TRBV12-3 or TRBV12-4 and J is TRBJ1-2, with TRBD1 as a possible D gene (5 bases). The V and J ends lost 8 bases and 3 bases respectively, with 16 bases between them. CDR3 size: 14 residues. CDR3 sequence: CASGTREVDYGYTF. The CDR3 DNA is TGTGCCAGCGGGACCCGGGAGGTGGACTATGGCTACACCTTC.

This clonotype was picked up many times. V is TRBV6-5 and J is TRBJ1-5; 8 bases fit TRBD1. The length of the CDR3 is 13 residues. J lost 6 bases, V lost 6 bases, and 4 bases had no gene match. Germline CDR1 MNHEY, CDR2 SVGAGI. The CDR3 sequence is CASSYTGGQPQHF. CDR3 sequence (DNA): TGTGCCAGCAGCTATACAGGGGGTCAGCCCCAGCATTTT.

This clonotype was observed at least ten times. The chain joins TRBV20-1 to TRBJ2-7, with TRBD1 matching 11 bases. Unmatched junction bases numbered 7, after V lost 3 bases and J lost 3 bases. Germline CDR1 reads DFQATT; CDR2 reads SNEGSKA (reference sequence). The CDR3 consists of 15 residues. The DNA for the CDR3 is TGCAGTGCTAGTTGGACAGGGGGCTTGGTCTACGAGCAGTACGTC. Translating it yields CSASWTGGLVYEQYV.